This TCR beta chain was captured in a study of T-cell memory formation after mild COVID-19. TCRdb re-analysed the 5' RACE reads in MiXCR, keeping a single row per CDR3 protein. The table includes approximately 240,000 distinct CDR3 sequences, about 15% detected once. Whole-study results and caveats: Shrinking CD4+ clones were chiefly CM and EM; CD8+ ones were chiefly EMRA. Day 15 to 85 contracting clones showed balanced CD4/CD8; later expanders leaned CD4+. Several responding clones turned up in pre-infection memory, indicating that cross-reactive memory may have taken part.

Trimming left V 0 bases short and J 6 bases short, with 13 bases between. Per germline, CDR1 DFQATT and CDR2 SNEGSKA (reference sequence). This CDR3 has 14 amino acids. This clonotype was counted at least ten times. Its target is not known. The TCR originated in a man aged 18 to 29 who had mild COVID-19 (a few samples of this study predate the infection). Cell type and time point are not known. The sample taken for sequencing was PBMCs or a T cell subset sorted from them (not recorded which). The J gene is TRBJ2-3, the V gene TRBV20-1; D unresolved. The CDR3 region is CSARDPARDDTQYF. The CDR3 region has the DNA TGCAGTGCTAGAGATCCTGCCCGTGACGATACGCAGTATTTT.